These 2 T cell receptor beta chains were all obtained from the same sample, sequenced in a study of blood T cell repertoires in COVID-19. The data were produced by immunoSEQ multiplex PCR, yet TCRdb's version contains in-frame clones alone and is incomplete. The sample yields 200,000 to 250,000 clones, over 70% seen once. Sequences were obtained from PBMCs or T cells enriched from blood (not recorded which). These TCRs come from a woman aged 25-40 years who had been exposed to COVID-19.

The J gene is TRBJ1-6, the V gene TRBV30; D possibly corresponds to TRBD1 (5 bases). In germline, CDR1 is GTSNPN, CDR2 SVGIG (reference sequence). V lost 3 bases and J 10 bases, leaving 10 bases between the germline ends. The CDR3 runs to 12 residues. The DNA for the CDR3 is TGTGCCTGGAGGGAGGGGTGGTCACCCCTCCACTTT. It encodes CAWREGWSPLHF. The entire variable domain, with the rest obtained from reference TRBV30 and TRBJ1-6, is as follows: SQTIHQWPATLVQPVGSPLSLECTVEGTSNPNLYWYRQAAGRGLQLLFYSVGIGQISSEVPQNLSASRPQDRQFILSSKKLLLSDSGFYLCAWREGWSPLHFGNGTRLTVT.

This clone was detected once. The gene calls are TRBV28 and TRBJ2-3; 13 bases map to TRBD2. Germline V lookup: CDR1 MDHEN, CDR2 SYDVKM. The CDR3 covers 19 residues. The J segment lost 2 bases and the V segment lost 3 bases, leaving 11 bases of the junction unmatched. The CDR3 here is CASSLTSGGLAGFTDTQYF. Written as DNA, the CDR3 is TGTGCCAGCAGTTTGACCTCCGGGGGACTAGCGGGATTCACAGATACGCAGTATTTT.